This TCR beta chain originates from a study of cytomegalovirus exposure and HLA in healthy donors. Across the study: A subsequent analysis stated that the approximately 110 validation repertoires were run on the same platform as the roughly 670 first-cohort repertoires.

Study-wide results and limits: The study flagged around 160 TCR beta chains as cytomegalovirus-associated. Reportedly, cytomegalovirus status was diagnosed with high sensitivity and specificity.

Produced via immunoSEQ multiplex PCR; TCRdb's table is partial and in-frame only. The table records under 350,000 clones, 80% to 90% of them present only once. Trimming cost V 5 bases and J 7 bases, with 15 bases left between them. CDR1 SEHNR and CDR2 FQNEAQ come from the germline V gene (reference sequence). CDR3 length: 15 residues. In regard to this clone: Its cognate antigen is unknown.

The material sequenced was PBMCs. The clonotype comes from a woman between 18 and 30 years old in good health and CMV-seronegative. V usage is TRBV7-9 and J usage is TRBJ1-6; TRBD1 might be the D (6 bases). The CDR3 reads CASSTAGVNNSPLHF. CDR3 DNA sequence: TGTGCCAGCAGCACCGCAGGGGTGAACAATTCACCCCTCCACTTT.